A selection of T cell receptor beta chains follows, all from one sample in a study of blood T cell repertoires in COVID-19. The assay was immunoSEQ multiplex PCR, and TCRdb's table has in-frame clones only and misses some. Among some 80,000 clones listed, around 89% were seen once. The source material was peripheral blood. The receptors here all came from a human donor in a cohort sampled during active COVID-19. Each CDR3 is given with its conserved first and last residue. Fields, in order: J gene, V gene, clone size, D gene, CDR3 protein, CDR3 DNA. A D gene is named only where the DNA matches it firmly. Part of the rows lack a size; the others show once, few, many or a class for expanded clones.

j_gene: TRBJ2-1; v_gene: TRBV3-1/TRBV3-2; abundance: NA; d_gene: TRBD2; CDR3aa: CASSHSTSGGLPEQFF; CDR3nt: TGTGCCAGCAGCCATTCGACTAGCGGGGGGCTCCCGGAGCAGTTCTTC
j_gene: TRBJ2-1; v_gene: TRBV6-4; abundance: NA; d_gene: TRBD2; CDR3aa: CASRGTSGGGHNEQFF; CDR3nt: TGTGCCAGCAGAGGGACTAGCGGGGGGGGGCACAATGAGCAGTTCTTC
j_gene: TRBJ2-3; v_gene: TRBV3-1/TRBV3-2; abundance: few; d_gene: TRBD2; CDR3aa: CASSQGLAGGVDTQYF; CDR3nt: TGTGCCAGCAGCCAAGGGCTAGCGGGGGGGGTGGATACGCAGTATTTT
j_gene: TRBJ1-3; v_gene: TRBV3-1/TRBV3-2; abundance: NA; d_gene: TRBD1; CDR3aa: CASSQFRGQGLSGNTIYF; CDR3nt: TGTGCCAGCAGCCAATTCCGGGGACAGGGGCTCTCTGGAAACACCATATATTTT
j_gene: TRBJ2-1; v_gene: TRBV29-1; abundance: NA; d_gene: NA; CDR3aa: CSVESGGSRKFF; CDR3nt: TGCAGCGTTGAGAGTGGAGGCTCTCGTAAGTTCTTC
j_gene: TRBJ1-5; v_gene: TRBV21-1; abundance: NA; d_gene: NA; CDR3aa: CASIKGGGQAGNQPQHF; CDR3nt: TGTGCCAGCATCAAAGGGGGAGGACAGGCCGGCAATCAGCCCCAGCATTTT
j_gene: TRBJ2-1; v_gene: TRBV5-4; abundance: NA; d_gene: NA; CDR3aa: CASSLRTTSGSSYNEQFF; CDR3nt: TGTGCCAGCAGCCTACGGACTACAAGCGGAAGCTCCTACAATGAGCAGTTCTTC
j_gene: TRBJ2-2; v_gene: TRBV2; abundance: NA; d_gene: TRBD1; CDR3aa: CASSPQGALRSGGELFF; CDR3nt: TGTGCCAGCAGCCCCCAGGGGGCCCTGAGGTCCGGCGGGGAGCTGTTTTTT
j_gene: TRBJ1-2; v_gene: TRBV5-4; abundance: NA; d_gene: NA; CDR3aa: CASSLGGGPYGYTF; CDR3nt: TGTGCCAGCAGCTTGGGGGGGGGACCTTATGGCTACACCTTC
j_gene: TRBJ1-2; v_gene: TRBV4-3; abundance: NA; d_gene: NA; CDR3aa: CASSQAPLEGYTF; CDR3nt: TGCGCCAGCAGCCAAGCACCCTTAGAGGGCTACACCTTC
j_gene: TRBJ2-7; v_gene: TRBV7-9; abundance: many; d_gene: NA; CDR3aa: CASSSPGDSYEQYF; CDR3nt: TGTGCCAGCAGCTCCCCAGGTGACAGCTACGAGCAGTACTTC
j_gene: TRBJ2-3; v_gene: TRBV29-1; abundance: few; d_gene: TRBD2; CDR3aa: CSAKRTSGGLADTQYF; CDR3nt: TGCAGCGCCAAGAGGACTAGCGGGGGGTTGGCAGATACGCAGTATTTT
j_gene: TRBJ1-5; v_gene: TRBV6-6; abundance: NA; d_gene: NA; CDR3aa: CASSPRGRGSIQHF; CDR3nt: TGTGCCAGCAGTCCCCGGGGAAGGGGGTCTATACAGCATTTT
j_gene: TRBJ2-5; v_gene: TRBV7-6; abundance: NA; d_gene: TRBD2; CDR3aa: CASSPGVLAGAKETQYF; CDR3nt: TGTGCCAGCAGCCCAGGGGTACTAGCGGGGGCGAAAGAGACCCAGTACTTC
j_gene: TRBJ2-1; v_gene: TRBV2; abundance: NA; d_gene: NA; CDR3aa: CASSASPLDNEQFF; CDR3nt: TGTGCCAGCAGTGCTAGTCCCTTAGACAATGAGCAGTTCTTC
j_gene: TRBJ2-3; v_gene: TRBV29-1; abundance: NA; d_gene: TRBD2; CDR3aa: CSVEGLAGVSSFTDTQYF; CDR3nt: TGCAGCGTTGAGGGACTAGCGGGGGTCTCCTCCTTCACAGATACGCAGTATTTT
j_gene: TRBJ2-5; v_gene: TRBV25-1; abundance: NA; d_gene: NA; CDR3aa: CASSFPTGQETQYF; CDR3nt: TGTGCCAGCAGTTTCCCCACAGGTCAAGAGACCCAGTACTTC
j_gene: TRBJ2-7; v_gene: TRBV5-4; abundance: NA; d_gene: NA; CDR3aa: CASSRRQTNNYEQYF; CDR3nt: TGTGCCAGCAGCCGAAGACAGACGAATAACTACGAGCAGTACTTC
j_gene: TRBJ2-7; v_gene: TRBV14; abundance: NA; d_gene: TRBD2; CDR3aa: CASSQERLAGASEQYF; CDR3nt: TGTGCCAGCAGCCAAGAAAGACTAGCGGGAGCATCCGAGCAGTACTTC
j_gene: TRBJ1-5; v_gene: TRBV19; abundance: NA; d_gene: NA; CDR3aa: CASRYAAGGNQPQHF; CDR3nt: TGTGCCAGTAGATACGCGGCGGGGGGGAATCAGCCCCAGCATTTT
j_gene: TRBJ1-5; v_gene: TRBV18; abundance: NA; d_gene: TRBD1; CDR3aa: CASSGQGDSRIWNQPQHF; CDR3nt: TGTGCCAGCTCGGGACAGGGCGACTCGCGAATATGGAATCAGCCCCAGCATTTT
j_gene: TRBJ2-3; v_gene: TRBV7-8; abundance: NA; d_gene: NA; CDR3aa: CASRGTSTDTQYF; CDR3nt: TGTGCCAGCCGCGGGACTTCGACAGATACGCAGTATTTT
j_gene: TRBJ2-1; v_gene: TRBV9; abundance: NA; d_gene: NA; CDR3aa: CASSVVGEYNEQFF; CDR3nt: TGTGCCAGCAGCGTAGTCGGGGAATACAATGAGCAGTTCTTC
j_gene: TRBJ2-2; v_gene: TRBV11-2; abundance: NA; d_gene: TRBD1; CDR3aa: CASSLQQGMAGELFF; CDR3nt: TGTGCCAGCAGCTTGCAACAGGGGATGGCCGGGGAGCTGTTTTTT
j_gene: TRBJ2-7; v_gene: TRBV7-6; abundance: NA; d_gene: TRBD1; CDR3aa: CASSFGQEIGEQYF; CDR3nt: TGTGCCAGCAGCTTCGGACAGGAGATAGGGGAGCAGTACTTC
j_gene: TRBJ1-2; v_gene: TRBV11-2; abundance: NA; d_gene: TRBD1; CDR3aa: CASSFRDRSYGYTF; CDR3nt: TGTGCCAGCAGCTTCCGGGACAGAAGCTATGGCTACACCTTC
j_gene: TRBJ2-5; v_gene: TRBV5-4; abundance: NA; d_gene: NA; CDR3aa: CASSLAGLAKTQYF; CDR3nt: TGTGCCAGCAGCTTGGCAGGCCTCGCAAAGACCCAGTACTTC
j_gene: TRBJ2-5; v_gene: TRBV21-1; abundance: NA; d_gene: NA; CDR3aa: CASSKVLAQLQETQYF; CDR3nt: TGTGCCAGCAGCAAGGTTCTAGCCCAACTCCAAGAGACCCAGTACTTC
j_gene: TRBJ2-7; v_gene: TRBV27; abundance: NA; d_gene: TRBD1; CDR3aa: CASSLTDRGSEQYF; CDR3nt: TGTGCCAGCAGTTTGACGGACAGGGGGAGCGAGCAGTACTTC
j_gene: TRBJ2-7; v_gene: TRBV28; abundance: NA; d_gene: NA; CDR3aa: CASSQFRSSYDEQYF; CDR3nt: TGTGCCAGCAGTCAATTCCGGTCTAGCTACGACGAGCAGTACTTC
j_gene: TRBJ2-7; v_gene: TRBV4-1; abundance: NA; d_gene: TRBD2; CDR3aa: CASSQDRASGRAGQYF; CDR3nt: TGCGCCAGCAGCCAAGATAGGGCTAGCGGGAGAGCGGGGCAGTACTTC
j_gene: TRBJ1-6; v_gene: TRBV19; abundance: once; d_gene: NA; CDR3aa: CASSWGGDNSPLHF; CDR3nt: TGTGCCAGTAGTTGGGGAGGAGATAATTCACCCCTCCACTTT
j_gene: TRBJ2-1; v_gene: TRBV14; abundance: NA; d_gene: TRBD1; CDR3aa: CASSQGGQGGSEQFF; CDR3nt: TGTGCCAGCAGCCAAGGGGGACAGGGGGGATCGGAGCAGTTCTTC
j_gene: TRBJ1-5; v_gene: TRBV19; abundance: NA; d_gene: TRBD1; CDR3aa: CASTATGFNQPQHF; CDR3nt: TGTGCCAGTACTGCGACAGGGTTCAATCAGCCCCAGCATTTT
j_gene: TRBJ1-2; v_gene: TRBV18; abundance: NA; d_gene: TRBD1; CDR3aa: CASSRSHRTGDGYGYTF; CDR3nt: TGTGCCAGCTCACGCTCCCACAGGACAGGGGACGGCTATGGCTACACCTTC
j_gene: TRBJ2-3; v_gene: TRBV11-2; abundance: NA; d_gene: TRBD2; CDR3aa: CASTAVRWRGGIDTQYF; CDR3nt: TGTGCCAGCACGGCCGTGCGCTGGCGGGGGGGCATAGATACGCAGTATTTT